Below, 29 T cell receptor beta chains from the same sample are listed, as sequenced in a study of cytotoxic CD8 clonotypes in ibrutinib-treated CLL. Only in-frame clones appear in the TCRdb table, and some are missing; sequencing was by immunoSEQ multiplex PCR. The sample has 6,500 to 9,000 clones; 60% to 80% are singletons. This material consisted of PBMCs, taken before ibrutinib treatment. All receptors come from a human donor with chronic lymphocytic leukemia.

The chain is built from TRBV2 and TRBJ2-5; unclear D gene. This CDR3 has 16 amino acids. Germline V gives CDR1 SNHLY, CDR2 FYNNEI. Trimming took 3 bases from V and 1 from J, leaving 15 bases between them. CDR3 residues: CASSESWQTSQETQYF. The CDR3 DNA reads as TGTGCCAGCAGTGAGTCGTGGCAGACCAGCCAAGAGACCCAGTACTTC.

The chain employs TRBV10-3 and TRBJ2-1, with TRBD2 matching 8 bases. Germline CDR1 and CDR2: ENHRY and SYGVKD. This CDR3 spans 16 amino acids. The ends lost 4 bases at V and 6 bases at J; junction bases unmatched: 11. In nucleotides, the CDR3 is TGTGCCATCAGTGGGCGAGGGGATAGCGGGGCCAATGAGCAGTTCTTC. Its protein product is CAISGRGDSGANEQFF.

The CDR3 bases are TGTGCCACCCTCCGGACAGGGAACACTGAAGCTTTCTTT. It codes for CATLRTGNTEAFF. The chain has TRBV19 and TRBJ1-1, with 7 bases lining up with TRBD1. The junction had 6 bases not matched to a gene; V was cut back by 10 bases and J by 1 base. The CDR3 runs to 13 residues. Per the germline V gene, CDR1 is LNHDA and CDR2 is SQIVND (reference sequence). The complete variable domain, with remaining parts taken from reference TRBV19 and TRBJ1-1, reads DGGITQSPKYLFRKEGQNVTLSCEQNLNHDAMYWYRQDPGQGLRLIYYSQIVNDFQKGDIAEGYSVSREKKESFPLTVTSAQKNPTAFYLCATLRTGNTEAFFGQGTRLTVV.

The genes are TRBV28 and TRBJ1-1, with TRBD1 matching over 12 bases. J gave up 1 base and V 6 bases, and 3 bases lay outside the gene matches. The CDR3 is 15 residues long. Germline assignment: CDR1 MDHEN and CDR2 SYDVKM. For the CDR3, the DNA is TGTGCCAGCAGCGGGACAGGGGGCGAGAACACTGAAGCTTTCTTT. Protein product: CASSGTGGENTEAFF.

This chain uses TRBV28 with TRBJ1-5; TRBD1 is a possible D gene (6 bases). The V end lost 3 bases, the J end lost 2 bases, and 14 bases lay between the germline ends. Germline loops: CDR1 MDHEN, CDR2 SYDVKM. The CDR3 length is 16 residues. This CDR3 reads CASSLDPGARNQPQHF. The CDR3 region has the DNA TGTGCCAGCAGTTTGGATCCAGGGGCGCGCAATCAGCCCCAGCATTTT.

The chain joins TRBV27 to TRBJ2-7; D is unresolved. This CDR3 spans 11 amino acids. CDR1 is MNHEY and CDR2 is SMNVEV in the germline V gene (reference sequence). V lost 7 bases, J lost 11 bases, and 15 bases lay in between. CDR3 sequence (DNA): TGTGCCAGCAACCACGCTAGGGTGGAGTACTTC. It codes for CASNHARVEYF.

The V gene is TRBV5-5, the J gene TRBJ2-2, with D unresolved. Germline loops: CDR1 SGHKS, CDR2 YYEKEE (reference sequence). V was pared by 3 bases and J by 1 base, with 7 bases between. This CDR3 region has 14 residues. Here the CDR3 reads CASSSLRNTGELFF. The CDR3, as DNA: TGTGCCAGCAGCTCTCTACGGAACACCGGGGAGCTGTTTTTT.

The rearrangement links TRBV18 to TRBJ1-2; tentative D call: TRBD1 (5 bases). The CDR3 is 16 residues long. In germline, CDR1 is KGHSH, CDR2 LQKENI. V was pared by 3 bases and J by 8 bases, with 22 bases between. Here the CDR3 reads CASSPGLRGAEGGYTF. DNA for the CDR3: TGTGCCAGCTCACCGGGTCTCAGAGGGGCTGAAGGGGGCTACACCTTC.

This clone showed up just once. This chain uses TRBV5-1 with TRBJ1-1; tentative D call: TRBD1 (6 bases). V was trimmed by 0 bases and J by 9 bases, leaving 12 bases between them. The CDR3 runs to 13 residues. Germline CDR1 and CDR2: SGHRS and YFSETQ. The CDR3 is CASSLAAGDQAFF. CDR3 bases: TGCGCCAGCAGCTTGGCGGCAGGGGACCAAGCTTTCTTT.

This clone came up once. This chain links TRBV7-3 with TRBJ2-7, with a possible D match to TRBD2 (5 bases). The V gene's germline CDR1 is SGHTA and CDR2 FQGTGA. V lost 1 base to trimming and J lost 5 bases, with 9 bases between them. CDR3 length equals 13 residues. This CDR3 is CASSLIPGNEQYF. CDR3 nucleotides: TGTGCCAGCAGCTTAATTCCCGGGAACGAGCAGTACTTC.

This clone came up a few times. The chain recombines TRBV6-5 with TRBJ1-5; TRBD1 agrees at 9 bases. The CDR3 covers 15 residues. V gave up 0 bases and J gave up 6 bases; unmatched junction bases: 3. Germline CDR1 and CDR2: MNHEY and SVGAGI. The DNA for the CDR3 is TGTGCCAGCAGTTACTCGGGACAGGGAAGTCAGCCCCAGCATTTT. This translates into CASSYSGQGSQPQHF.

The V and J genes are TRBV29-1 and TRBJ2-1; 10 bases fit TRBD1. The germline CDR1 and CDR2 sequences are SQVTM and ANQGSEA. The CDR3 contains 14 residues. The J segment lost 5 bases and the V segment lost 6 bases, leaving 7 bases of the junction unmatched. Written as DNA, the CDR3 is TGCAGCGTGGCCGGGACAGGGGCAGACAATGAGCAGTTCTTC. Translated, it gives CSVAGTGADNEQFF.

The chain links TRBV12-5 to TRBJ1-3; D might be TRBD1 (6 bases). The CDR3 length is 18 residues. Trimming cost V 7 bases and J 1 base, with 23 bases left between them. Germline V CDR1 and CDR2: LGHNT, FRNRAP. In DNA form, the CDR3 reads TGTGCTAGTGCCTTTATGGGACAAACACGCGCTTCTGGAAACACCATATATTTT. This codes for CASAFMGQTRASGNTIYF.

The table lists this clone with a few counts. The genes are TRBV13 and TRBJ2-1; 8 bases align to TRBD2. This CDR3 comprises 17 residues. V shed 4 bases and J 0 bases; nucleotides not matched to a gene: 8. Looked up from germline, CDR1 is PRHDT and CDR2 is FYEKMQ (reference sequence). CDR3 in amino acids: CASSSALLAASYNEQFF. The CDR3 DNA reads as TGTGCCAGCAGCTCGGCCTTACTAGCGGCCTCCTACAATGAGCAGTTCTTC.

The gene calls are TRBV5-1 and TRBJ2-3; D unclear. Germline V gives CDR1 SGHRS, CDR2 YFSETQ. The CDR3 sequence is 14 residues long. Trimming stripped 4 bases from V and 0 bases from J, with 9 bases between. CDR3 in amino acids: CASSTAQSTDTQYF. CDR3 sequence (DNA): TGCGCCAGCAGCACGGCCCAAAGCACAGATACGCAGTATTTT.

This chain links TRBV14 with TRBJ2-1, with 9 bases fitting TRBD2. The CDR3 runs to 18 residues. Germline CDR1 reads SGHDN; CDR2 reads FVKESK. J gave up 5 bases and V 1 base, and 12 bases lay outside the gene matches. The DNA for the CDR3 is TGTGCCAGCAGCCAAGGGTATGTGGCGGGAGGGCCGGACAATGAGCAGTTCTTC. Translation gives CASSQGYVAGGPDNEQFF.

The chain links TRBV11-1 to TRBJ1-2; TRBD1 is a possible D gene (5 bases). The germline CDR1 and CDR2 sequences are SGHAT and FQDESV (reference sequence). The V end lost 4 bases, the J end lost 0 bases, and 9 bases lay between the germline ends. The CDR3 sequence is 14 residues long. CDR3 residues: CASSYRQTNYGYTF. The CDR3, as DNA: TGTGCCAGCAGCTATAGACAGACTAACTATGGCTACACCTTC.

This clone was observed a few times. Written as DNA, the CDR3 is TGTGCCAGCAGTTTGGGAGACAGGGGCACCGGGGAGCTGTTTTTT. This sequence encodes CASSLGDRGTGELFF. The J gene is TRBJ2-2, the V gene TRBV28; 8 bases are shared with TRBD1. Trimming at V came to 3 bases and at J to 4 bases, leaving 4 bases not matched to a gene. Germline CDR1 and CDR2: MDHEN and SYDVKM. The CDR3 is 15 residues long.

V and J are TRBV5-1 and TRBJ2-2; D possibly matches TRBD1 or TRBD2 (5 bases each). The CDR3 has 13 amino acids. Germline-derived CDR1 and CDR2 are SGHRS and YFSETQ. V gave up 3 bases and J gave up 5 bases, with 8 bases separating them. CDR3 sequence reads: CASSWGPTGELFF. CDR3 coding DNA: TGCGCCAGCAGCTGGGGACCGACCGGGGAGCTGTTTTTT.

CDR3 protein: CASSLGTVAFF. The CDR3 DNA follows: TGTGCCAGCAGCTTAGGGACAGTGGCTTTCTTT. The chain links TRBV7-9 to TRBJ1-1, with D tentatively TRBD1 (6 bases). Germline CDR1 SEHNR, CDR2 FQNEAQ (reference sequence). Trimming removed 1 base at V and 11 bases at J, with 8 bases between. The length of the CDR3 is 11 residues.

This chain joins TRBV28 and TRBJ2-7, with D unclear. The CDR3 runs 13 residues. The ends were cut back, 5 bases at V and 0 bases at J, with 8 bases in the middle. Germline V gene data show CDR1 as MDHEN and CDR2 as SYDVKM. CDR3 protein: CASSPEISYEQYF. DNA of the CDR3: TGTGCCAGCAGTCCAGAGATCTCCTACGAGCAGTACTTC.

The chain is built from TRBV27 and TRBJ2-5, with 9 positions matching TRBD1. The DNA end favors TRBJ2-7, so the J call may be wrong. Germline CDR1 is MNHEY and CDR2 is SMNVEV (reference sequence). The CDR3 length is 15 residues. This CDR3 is CASSSRQGVGYEQYF. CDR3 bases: TGTGCCAGCAGTTCGCGACAGGGGGTTGGCTACGAGCAGTACTTC.

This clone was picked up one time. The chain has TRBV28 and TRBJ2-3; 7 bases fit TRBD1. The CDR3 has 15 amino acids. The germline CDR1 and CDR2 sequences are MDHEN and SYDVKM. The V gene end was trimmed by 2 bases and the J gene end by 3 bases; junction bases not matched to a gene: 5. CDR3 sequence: CASSLKGTATDTQYF. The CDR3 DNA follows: TGTGCCAGCAGTTTAAAAGGGACAGCTACAGATACGCAGTATTTT. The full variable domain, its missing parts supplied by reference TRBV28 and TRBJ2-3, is DVKVTQSSRYLVKRTGEKVFLECVQDMDHENMFWYRQDPGLGLRLIYFSYDVKMKEKGDIPEGYSVSREKKERFSLILESASTNQTSMYLCASSLKGTATDTQYFGPGTRLTVL.

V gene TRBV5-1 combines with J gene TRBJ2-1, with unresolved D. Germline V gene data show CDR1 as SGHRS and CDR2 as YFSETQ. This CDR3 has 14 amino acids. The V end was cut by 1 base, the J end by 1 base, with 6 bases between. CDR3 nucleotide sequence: TGCGCCAGCAGCTTGACCAGGTCCTACAATGAGCAGTTCTTC. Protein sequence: CASSLTRSYNEQFF.

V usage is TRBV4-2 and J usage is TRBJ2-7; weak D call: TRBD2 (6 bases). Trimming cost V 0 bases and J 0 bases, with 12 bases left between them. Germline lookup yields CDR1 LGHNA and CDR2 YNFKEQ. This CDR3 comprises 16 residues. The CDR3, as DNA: TGTGCCAGCAGCCAAGAGCTAGCGTCCAGCTCCTACGAGCAGTACTTC. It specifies CASSQELASSSYEQYF.

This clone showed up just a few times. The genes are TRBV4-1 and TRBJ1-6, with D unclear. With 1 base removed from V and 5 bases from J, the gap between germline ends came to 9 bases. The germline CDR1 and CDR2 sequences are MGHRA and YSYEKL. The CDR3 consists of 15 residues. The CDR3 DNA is TGCGCCAGCAGCCAAGGCCCATTCGATAATTCACCCCTCCACTTT. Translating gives CASSQGPFDNSPLHF.

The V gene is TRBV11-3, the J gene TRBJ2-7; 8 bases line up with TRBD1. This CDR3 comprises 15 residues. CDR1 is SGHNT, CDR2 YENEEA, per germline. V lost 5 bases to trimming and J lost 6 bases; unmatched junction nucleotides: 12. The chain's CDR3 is CASSPRGQGGREQYF. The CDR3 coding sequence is TGTGCCAGCAGCCCTCGCGGACAGGGTGGGCGCGAGCAGTACTTC.

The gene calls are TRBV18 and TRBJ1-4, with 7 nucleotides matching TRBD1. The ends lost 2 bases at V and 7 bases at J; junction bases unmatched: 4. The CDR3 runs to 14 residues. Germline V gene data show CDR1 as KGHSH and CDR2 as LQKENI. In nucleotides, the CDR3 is TGTGCCAGCTCACCAGCGACAGGGATTGAAAAACTGTTTTTT. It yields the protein CASSPATGIEKLFF. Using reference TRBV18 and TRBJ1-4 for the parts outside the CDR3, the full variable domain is NAGVMQNPRHLVRRRGQEARLRCSPMKGHSHVYWYRQLPEEGLKFMVYLQKENIIDESGMPKERFSAEFPKEGPSILRIQQVVRGDSAAYFCASSPATGIEKLFFGSGTQLSVL.

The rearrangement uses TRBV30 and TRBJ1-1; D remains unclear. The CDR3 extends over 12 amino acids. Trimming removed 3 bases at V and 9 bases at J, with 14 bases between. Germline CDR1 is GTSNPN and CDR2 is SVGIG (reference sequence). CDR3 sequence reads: CAWSLQDLQAFF. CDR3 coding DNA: TGTGCCTGGAGCCTCCAGGACCTTCAAGCTTTCTTT. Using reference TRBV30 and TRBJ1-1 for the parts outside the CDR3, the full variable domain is SQTIHQWPATLVQPVGSPLSLECTVEGTSNPNLYWYRQAAGRGLQLLFYSVGIGQISSEVPQNLSASRPQDRQFILSSKKLLLSDSGFYLCAWSLQDLQAFFGQGTRLTVV.